The TCR beta chain described here comes from a study of blood T cell repertoires in COVID-19. The wider study: Researchers got acute and convalescent COVID-19 samples from the United States, Italy and Spain. Nucleic acid was either cDNA or gDNA, and it came from T cells, B-cell-depleted T cells, or PBMCs.

Clones were read by immunoSEQ multiplex PCR, and TCRdb kept only the in-frame ones, dropping some. The profile shows tens of thousands of clones, 70% to 90% of them singletons. The CDR3 runs to 17 residues. V was clipped by 4 bases and J by 6 bases, with 25 bases between them. CDR1 and CDR2 from the germline V gene are SGHNT and YYREEE (reference sequence). The J gene is TRBJ1-2, the V gene TRBV5-4; D is undetermined. The material sequenced was peripheral blood. This TCR was sampled from a human donor in a cohort sampled during active COVID-19. CDR3: CASSKKVIGTPEDGYTF. The CDR3, as DNA: TGTGCCAGCAGCAAGAAGGTTATCGGAACCCCGGAGGATGGCTACACCTTC.